The 16 T cell receptor beta chains reported below all come from one sample, sequenced in a study of T cells in Graves' hyperthyroidism and ophthalmopathy. TCR beta CDR3 sequences were amplified from RNA transcripts. The TCR CDR3 was amplified in a first-round RT-PCR using the HTBI primer set. From the multiplex PCR reads, TCRdb called clonotypes with MiXCR, one entry per CDR3 protein. The repertoire holds hundreds of thousands of distinct CDR3 sequences, with around 42% as singletons. The sequencing sample was made of peripheral blood or thyroid tissue (not recorded which). The receptors were gathered from a woman younger than 30 with Graves' hyperthyroidism.

Many counts were recorded for this clonotype. The genes are TRBV5-1 and TRBJ2-7; 9 nucleotides align to TRBD1. Losses at the gene ends were 4 bases for V and 7 bases for J; bases not matched to a gene: 3. Per the germline V gene, CDR1 is SGHRS and CDR2 is YFSETQ. The CDR3 spans 12 residues. CDR3 residues: CASSLTGGEQYF. The CDR3 nucleotides are TGCGCCAGCAGCCTGACAGGGGGTGAGCAGTACTTC.

The genes are TRBV5-6 and TRBJ1-1; perhaps TRBD1 as D (5 bases). From germline, CDR1 is SGHDT and CDR2 YYEEEE. CDR3 length: 13 amino acids. V was pared by 6 bases and J by 0 bases, with 9 bases between. The CDR3 loop is CASKWGVNTEAFF. Written as DNA, the CDR3 is TGTGCCAGCAAATGGGGCGTGAACACTGAAGCTTTCTTT.

This chain joins TRBV7-2 and TRBJ1-1, with 11 bases that match TRBD1. Trimming at V came to 6 bases and at J to 2 bases, leaving 5 bases not matched to a gene. CDR1 SGHTA and CDR2 FQGNSA come from the germline V gene. This CDR3 comprises 15 residues. CDR3 in amino acids: CASRDRGRPNTEAFF. CDR3 DNA: TGTGCCAGCAGGGACAGGGGGCGGCCTAACACTGAAGCTTTCTTT.

The chain links TRBV4-3 to TRBJ2-7; 10 nucleotides line up with TRBD1. Germline-derived CDR1 and CDR2 are LGHNA and YSLEER. V shed 1 base, J shed 3 bases, and the junction held 3 bases outside the gene matches. The CDR3 runs 15 residues. CDR3 amino acids: CASSQGWTGGYEQYF. CDR3 coding DNA: TGCGCCAGCAGCCAAGGTTGGACAGGGGGCTACGAGCAGTACTTC.

The J gene is TRBJ1-1, the V gene TRBV2; TRBD1 agrees at 7 bases. The germline gives CDR1 SNHLY, CDR2 FYNNEI. The trim removed 11 bases at V and 7 bases at J, leaving 19 bases unmatched. There are 15 residues in the CDR3. The chain's CDR3 is CAVPSGQSTGVEAFF. The CDR3, as DNA: TGTGCCGTCCCTAGCGGGCAAAGCACAGGGGTTGAAGCTTTCTTT.

The V call is TRBV7-8, the J call TRBJ2-7; no reliable D call. The germline V gene encodes CDR1 SGHVS and CDR2 FQNEAQ. The V end lost 5 bases, the J end lost 3 bases, and 8 bases lay between the germline ends. The CDR3 is 12 residues long. CDR3 in DNA: TGTGCCAGCAGCCATTTCATCTACGAGCAGTACTTC. The encoded protein is CASSHFIYEQYF.

CDR3 DNA: TGTGCCAGCAGCTTAGGGGGACTAAACAATGAGCAGTTCTTC. Translation: CASSLGGLNNEQFF. The J gene is TRBJ2-1, the V gene TRBV11-2; 7 bases line up with TRBD2. This CDR3 has 14 amino acids. Trimming cost V 1 base and J 5 bases; bases outside gene matches: 2. Per germline, CDR1 SGHAT and CDR2 FQNNGV.

The chain is built from TRBV10-3 and TRBJ2-6; perhaps TRBD2 as D (5 bases). With 11 bases removed from V and 4 bases from J, the gap between germline ends came to 12 bases. CDR1 and CDR2 (germline): ENHRY, SYGVKD. The CDR3 is 13 amino acids. The CDR3 region is CASQRAGANVLTF. Written as DNA, the CDR3 is TGTGCCTCACAGAGGGCAGGGGCCAACGTCCTGACTTTC.

This clonotype was seen at least ten times. This chain connects TRBV2 to TRBJ1-2; D is possibly TRBD1 (5 bases). The CDR3 length is 11 residues. Germline lookup yields CDR1 SNHLY and CDR2 FYNNEI. V lost 6 bases and J 7 bases, leaving 9 bases between the germline ends. The DNA for the CDR3 is TGTGCCAGCAGGGGGCTAACTGGCTACACCTTC. It encodes CASRGLTGYTF.

This clonotype was counted between two and nine times. This rearrangement joins TRBV7-9 to TRBJ1-4, with D possibly TRBD1 on 6 matching bases. V was cut by 3 bases and J by 7 bases, with 12 bases left in between. This CDR3 contains 14 residues. CDR1 SEHNR and CDR2 FQNEAQ come from the germline V gene (reference sequence). Here the CDR3 reads CASSLDSSSEKLFF. CDR3 nucleotide sequence: TGTGCCAGCAGCTTGGACAGCAGTAGTGAAAAACTGTTTTTT.

This chain joins TRBV15 and TRBJ2-2; a possible D gene is TRBD2 (5 bases). Germline V gene data show CDR1 as LNHNV and CDR2 as YYDKDF (reference sequence). With 5 bases removed from V and 7 bases from J, the gap between germline ends came to 14 bases. This CDR3 region has 14 residues. CDR3 loop: CATSVDQGSGELFF. CDR3 sequence (DNA): TGTGCCACCAGCGTCGACCAAGGGAGCGGGGAGCTGTTTTTT. The entire variable domain, with the rest obtained from reference TRBV15 and TRBJ2-2, is as follows: DAMVIQNPRYQVTQFGKPVTLSCSQTLNHNVMYWYQQKSSQAPKLLFHYYDKDFNNEADTPDNFQSRRPNTSFCFLDIRSPGLGDTAMYLCATSVDQGSGELFFGEGSRLTVL.

This clonotype was found a few times. The genes are TRBV5-4 and TRBJ2-2; a weak D match, TRBD2 (5 bases). V lost 7 bases and J 5 bases, leaving 9 bases between the germline ends. Per germline, CDR1 SGHNT and CDR2 YYREEE (reference sequence). This CDR3 is built from 12 residues. As DNA, the CDR3 is TGTGCCAGCGCGCCGGGGACCGGGGAGCTGTTTTTT. This sequence encodes CASAPGTGELFF.

This clonotype was counted ten times or more. V and J are TRBV10-3 and TRBJ1-1, with 9 bases identical to TRBD1. V was pared by 6 bases and J by 4 bases, with 6 bases of the junction left unmatched. The CDR3 consists of 14 residues. The germline V gene encodes CDR1 ENHRY and CDR2 SYGVKD. CDR3 in DNA: TGTGCCATCAGCCTAGACAGGGGGGCCACTGAAGCTTTCTTT. The encoded protein is CAISLDRGATEAFF.

This clonotype was found many times. The genes are TRBV29-1 and TRBJ2-7; perhaps TRBD1 as D (6 bases). The germline V gene encodes CDR1 SQVTM and CDR2 ANQGSEA. With 6 bases removed from V and 3 bases from J, the gap between germline ends came to 9 bases. The length of the CDR3 is 11 residues. The CDR3 coding sequence is TGCAGCGTGGGACAAAACTACGAGCAGTACTTC. This codes for CSVGQNYEQYF.

The V call is TRBV7-8, the J call TRBJ1-4; D is possibly TRBD1 (5 bases). The CDR3 is made up of 16 amino acids. Germline V lookup: CDR1 SGHVS, CDR2 FQNEAQ. V dropped 6 bases and J dropped 3 bases, with 17 bases sitting between them. CDR3 loop: CASSELDPGSNEKLFF. CDR3 DNA sequence: TGTGCCAGCAGTGAATTAGACCCAGGGTCTAATGAAAAACTGTTTTTT. The complete variable domain, with remaining parts taken from reference TRBV7-8 and TRBJ1-4, reads GAGVSQSPRYKVAKRGQDVALRCDPISGHVSLFWYQQALGQGPEFLTYFQNEAQLDKSGLPSDRFFAERPEGSVSTLKIQRTQQEDSAVYLCASSELDPGSNEKLFFGSGTQLSVL.

The V and J genes are TRBV5-1 and TRBJ1-4; tentative D call: TRBD1 (5 bases). This CDR3 has 16 residues. Trimming cost V 5 bases and J 0 bases, with 14 bases left between them. Looked up from germline, CDR1 is SGHRS and CDR2 is YFSETQ. CDR3 in amino acids: CASRRSGLSTNEKLFF. CDR3 nucleotide sequence: TGCGCCAGCAGGCGGTCAGGGTTATCAACTAATGAAAAACTGTTTTTT.